This T cell receptor (beta chain) was captured by sequencing in a study of Tregs in tolerant kidney transplant recipients. Study observations and caveats: Few patients were studied, so findings need validation in larger groups.

This CDR3 is 14 amino acids long. Germline assignment: CDR1 LNHDA and CDR2 SQIVND (reference sequence). The germline V and J ends were trimmed by 5 bases and 4 bases, with 13 bases remaining between them. Thawed PBMCs were FACS-sorted into unstimulated CD4+CD25+CD127- regulatory T cells, CD4+CD25- non-regulatory cells, CD4 and CD8 cells. A word on this clone: Its target is unknown.

The data were produced by immunoSEQ multiplex PCR, yet TCRdb's version contains in-frame clones alone and is incomplete. Among some 74,000 clones listed, approximately 90% were seen once. The chain joins TRBV19 to TRBJ2-3, with TRBD2 as a possible D gene (5 bases). This sample comprised Tregs from blood, obtained before the transplant. This TCR was sampled from a human donor who received a combined kidney and bone marrow transplant. CDR3 region: CASSSGAGADTQYF. The CDR3 region has the DNA TGTGCCAGTAGTTCCGGCGCCGGGGCAGATACGCAGTATTTT.